The source of this T cell receptor beta chain is a study of human T cells and chemical hapten exposure. Findings and caveats of the study: Counts of expanded TCRs (at PT1) showed a positive correlation with patch test score. Expanded TCRs created a significantly greater count of big CDR3 similarity clusters than controls did.

Specified time point: patch test 2, 6 weeks after DPC sensitization. The sample's treatment: therapeutic diphenylcyclopropenone sensitization with weekly scalp DPC. The study enrolled 18 to 70-year-old alopecia patients suitable for DPC. The study used a library that attached unique molecular identifiers to individual cDNA molecules. TCRdb called the RACE reads again in MiXCR, with one record for every CDR3 protein. Here the sample spans approximately 350,000 distinct CDR3 sequences, over 6% being singletons. This clonotype was seen ten or more times. Antigen specificity is unknown. The sample was whole blood, taken in connection with sensitization to the hapten diphenylcyclopropenone (DPC). The source is a woman between 18 and 29 years old with alopecia areata. Some clones in this sample may be carry-over from other donors' samples.

This CDR3 is CAISEPGEADTQYF. The CDR3 DNA reads as TGTGCCATCAGTGAGCCAGGGGAGGCAGATACGCAGTATTTT. V is TRBV10-3 and J is TRBJ2-3; D tentatively fits TRBD1 or TRBD2 (6 bases each). With 2 bases removed from V and 4 bases from J, the gap between germline ends came to 10 bases. CDR1 and CDR2 from the germline V gene are ENHRY and SYGVKD. The CDR3 runs 14 residues.